Listed below are T cell receptor beta chains from one sample, sequenced in a study of persistence of HIV-infected CD4 T cells. TCRdb's copy holds only in-frame clones and misses some; the assay was immunoSEQ multiplex PCR. Of 30,000 to 40,000 clones in the sample, approximately 85% were seen once. These TCRs are of unknown antigen specificity. Here the sequenced sample was CD4+ T cells sorted from PBMCs after approximately 20-hour stimulation, taken from a patient who received antiretroviral therapy. The source of these receptors is an adult woman with HIV who was CMV-seropositive. The CDR3 runs from the conserved cysteine through the conserved F or W. The D gene is left open where the match is weak. Size values are once, few and many counts, or a class for expanded clones, and some rows have none.

clone size	V gene	D gene	J gene	CDR3 DNA	CDR3 protein
-	TRBV3-1/TRBV3-2	-	TRBJ2-6	TGTGCCAGCAGCTCCGTCTTGGTAGCCTCTGGGGCCAACGTCCTGACTTTC	CASSSVLVASGANVLTF
-	TRBV5-5	TRBD2	TRBJ2-7	TGTGCCAGCAGCTTCTTCAGCGGGAGGGCCCTCTCCTACGAGCAGTACTTC	CASSFFSGRALSYEQYF
few	TRBV29-1	-	TRBJ1-2	TGCAGCGTTGAAGCAGGGAATGGCTACACCTTC	CSVEAGNGYTF
-	TRBV7-2	TRBD2	TRBJ2-1	TGTGCCAGCAGCTTAAGTAGCGGGGGGGCATACAATGAGCAGTTCTTC	CASSLSSGGAYNEQFF
-	TRBV7-9	-	TRBJ1-6	TGTGCCAGCAGGTCACAGGGAAACAATTCACCCCTCCACTTT	CASRSQGNNSPLHF
-	TRBV5-1	TRBD1	TRBJ1-2	TGCGCCAGCAGCTTGTCGGGGCAGGGGGCTAACTATGGCTACACCTTC	CASSLSGQGANYGYTF
once	TRBV6-5	-	TRBJ1-1	TGTGCCAGCAGTTACTCGCGGCAGGGTTACACTGAAGCTTTCTTT	CASSYSRQGYTEAFF
-	TRBV19	TRBD1	TRBJ1-5	TGTGCCAGTAGAAAGGACAGGGCTAGCAATCAGCCCCAGCATTTT	CASRKDRASNQPQHF
-	TRBV2	TRBD1	TRBJ2-1	TGTGCCAGCAGTCCTGACAGGGGTTCCTACAATGAGCAGTTCTTC	CASSPDRGSYNEQFF
-	TRBV5-1	TRBD1	TRBJ2-5	TGCGCCAGCAGAACTGACAGGGGGACAGAGACCCAGTACTTC	CASRTDRGTETQYF
-	TRBV19	-	TRBJ1-1	TGTGCCAGTAGTCCCTCAGGGAGCTTGGGCACTGAAGCTTTCTTT	CASSPSGSLGTEAFF
-	TRBV27	-	TRBJ2-7	TGTGCCAGCACCCGCCAGGGGCCTGTCTACGAGCAGTACTTC	CASTRQGPVYEQYF
few	TRBV10-3	-	TRBJ1-5	TGTGCCATCAGTGAGTCGACTGACTCCCCTCAGCATTTT	CAISESTDSPQHF
-	TRBV9	-	TRBJ1-2	TGTGCCAGCAGCGTGGGGGGCTATGGCTACACCTTC	CASSVGGYGYTF
-	TRBV7-9	TRBD2	TRBJ2-7	TGTGCCAGCAGCTCTTTTAGCGGGAGGGTAGGCGAGCAGTACTTC	CASSSFSGRVGEQYF
-	TRBV6-5	-	TRBJ1-5	TGTGCCAGCAGTTACCATCAGGGAAGCAATCAGCCCCAGCATTTT	CASSYHQGSNQPQHF
-	TRBV9	TRBD1	TRBJ2-1	TGTGCCAGCAGCGCGGACAGGCCCGAGTACAATGAGCAGTTCTTC	CASSADRPEYNEQFF
-	TRBV18	-	TRBJ1-1	TGTGCCAGCTCACCACAGGGGAACACTGAAGCTTTCTTT	CASSPQGNTEAFF
-	TRBV30	-	TRBJ1-1	TGTGCCTGGAGTCCCCCAGCCTCAGGGAGATGGGCTGAAGCTTTCTTT	CAWSPPASGRWAEAFF
-	TRBV5-1	-	TRBJ1-1	TGCGCCAGCAGCCTCGGACAGTTCGAGAGCACTGAAGCTTTCTTT	CASSLGQFESTEAFF
-	TRBV2	-	TRBJ1-3	TGTGCCAGCAGTGAAGGGACACCCGGAAACACCATATATTTT	CASSEGTPGNTIYF
-	TRBV6-1	-	TRBJ1-1	TGTGCCTGCCGACAGGTCGAGAACACTGAAGCTTTCTTT	CACRQVENTEAFF
-	TRBV28	TRBD1	TRBJ2-7	TGTGCCAGCAGTATCACAGGACAGGGGTTTCCCTACGAGCAGTACTTC	CASSITGQGFPYEQYF
-	TRBV5-4	-	TRBJ2-3	TGTGCCAGCAGTCCTAGCCCAGATACGCAGTATTTT	CASSPSPDTQYF
-	TRBV19	-	TRBJ2-7	TGTGCCAGTAGTACCGGACACTACTACGAGCAGTACTTC	CASSTGHYYEQYF
-	TRBV7-2	-	TRBJ2-7	TGTGCCAGCAGCTTATCGGTGAGGTCCAGGGACCCTTCCTACGAGCAGTACTTC	CASSLSVRSRDPSYEQYF
-	TRBV7-3	TRBD1	TRBJ1-2	TGTGCCAGCAGCCTCGAGGGACAGGGAAGTGGCTACACCTTC	CASSLEGQGSGYTF
-	TRBV5-5	-	TRBJ2-2	TGTGCCAGCAGCTACCCGACAGTGACCACCGGGGAGCTGTTTTTT	CASSYPTVTTGELFF
once	TRBV28	TRBD1	TRBJ1-2	TGTGCCACCGACAGGGGGCGCGGCTACACCTTC	CATDRGRGYTF
-	TRBV28	-	TRBJ2-7	TGTGCCAGCCGTGACAGGTCCCTGTCCTACGAGCAGTACTTC	CASRDRSLSYEQYF
-	TRBV24-1	-	TRBJ2-3	TGTGCCACCAGTGACAATGGGCAGCCCACAGATACGCAGTATTTT	CATSDNGQPTDTQYF
-	TRBV28	-	TRBJ1-3	TGTGCCAGCAGCCTTTCAGGGGTTGGAAACACCATATATTTT	CASSLSGVGNTIYF
-	TRBV2	TRBD2	TRBJ2-1	TGTGCCAGCAGGGCGACTAGCGGGAGAGGCAATGAGCAGTTCTTC	CASRATSGRGNEQFF
-	TRBV30	-	TRBJ2-7	TGTGCCTGGCAACTACTCGGGACGGCAAGTAACCCCTACGAGCAGTACTTC	CAWQLLGTASNPYEQYF
-	TRBV5-6	TRBD1	TRBJ2-3	TGTGCCAGCAGGCGGCGGAGGACAGGGGCAGATACGCAGTATTTT	CASRRRRTGADTQYF
-	TRBV7-8	-	TRBJ1-2	TGTGCCAGCAGCTTAGGAAACCACGACTCTGATGGCTACACCTTC	CASSLGNHDSDGYTF
-	TRBV27	-	TRBJ2-4	TGTGCCTGTGGATGCGGGGACATTCAGTACTTC	CACGCGDIQYF
-	TRBV15	-	TRBJ1-4	TGTGCCACCAGCAGGAACCCACCGAACCCTAATGAAAAACTGTTTTTT	CATSRNPPNPNEKLFF
-	TRBV29-1	-	TRBJ2-7	TGCAGCGTTGAAGTTAACGAGGGAGTGAGTGAGCAGTACTTC	CSVEVNEGVSEQYF
-	TRBV24-1	-	TRBJ2-5	TGTGCCACCAGTGACCCCGTGGCGGAGACCCAGTACTTC	CATSDPVAETQYF
-	TRBV5-4	TRBD1	TRBJ1-2	TGTGCCAGCAGAATACAGGGGACCGATGGCTACACCTTC	CASRIQGTDGYTF
once	TRBV2	TRBD2	TRBJ2-1	TGTGCCAGCAGGCGGGGGGATGGGAGGTTTAATGAGCAGTTCTTC	CASRRGDGRFNEQFF
-	TRBV19	-	TRBJ1-4	TGTGCCAGTAGCTCCGGGACCGAGTCTGAAAAACTGTTTTTT	CASSSGTESEKLFF
-	TRBV19	-	TRBJ1-6	TGTGCCAGTAGTATGGCCGGTGCAGATAATTCACCCCTCCACTTT	CASSMAGADNSPLHF
few	TRBV24-1	-	TRBJ2-1	TGTGCCACCGCATTGTCAGGAGGGGATGAGCAGTTCTTC	CATALSGGDEQFF
-	TRBV6-5	-	TRBJ1-6	TGTGCCAGCAGTTGGGAGGGGGACGCCAATTCACCCCTCCACTTT	CASSWEGDANSPLHF
-	TRBV3-1/TRBV3-2	-	TRBJ1-2	TGTGCCAGCAGCCAGAAATACACGGGGAGGTCCGGTGGCTACACCTTC	CASSQKYTGRSGGYTF
-	TRBV11-3	TRBD1	TRBJ1-1	TGTGCCAGCAGCCGACAGGGAGGTACTGAAGCTTTCTTT	CASSRQGGTEAFF
once	TRBV6-2/TRBV6-3	-	TRBJ2-7	TGTGCCAGCAGTTACTTAGGGACGGAGCAGTACTTC	CASSYLGTEQYF
-	TRBV4-3	-	TRBJ1-2	TGCGCCAGCAGCCAAGATCACGGCCCCCGGGCGGGCGGCTACACCTTC	CASSQDHGPRAGGYTF
-	TRBV18	-	TRBJ1-1	TGTGCCAGCTCACCTCAACAGGGAACCAAACAAGGTGAAGCTTTCTTT	CASSPQQGTKQGEAFF
-	TRBV24-1	-	TRBJ2-1	TGTGCCACCAGTGATAGGAAACTACATTACAATGAGCAGTTCTTC	CATSDRKLHYNEQFF
-	TRBV7-3	-	TRBJ1-1	TGTGCCAGCAGCTTAGTCGGGGAGATGAACACTGAAGCTTTCTTT	CASSLVGEMNTEAFF
-	TRBV9	-	TRBJ1-1	TGTGCCAGCTCCCAGACGGGTTTCGGCACTGAAGCTTTCTTT	CASSQTGFGTEAFF